This T cell receptor beta chain was identified in a study of T cells in Graves' hyperthyroidism and ophthalmopathy. Amplification of TCR beta CDR3 regions used RNA as the template. TCR CDR3 underwent first-round RT-PCR with the HTBI primer set. TCRdb independently ran MiXCR on the multiplex PCR reads; one entry per CDR3 protein. The sample holds about 700,000 distinct CDR3 sequences; 11% to 15% are singletons and the top ten take approximately 10%. The sample holds many counts of this clonotype. Germline CDR1 and CDR2: GTSNPN and SVGIG (reference sequence). The CDR3 contains 14 residues. V lost 0 bases to trimming and J lost 7 bases, with 10 bases between them.

V usage is TRBV30 and J usage is TRBJ1-6; the D is unclear. This sequence originates from a young woman with Graves' hyperthyroidism. Sequencing input: blood. The CDR3 DNA follows: TGTGCCTGGAGTGTGAGCGGGCAGAATTCACCCCTCCACTTT. Protein sequence: CAWSVSGQNSPLHF.